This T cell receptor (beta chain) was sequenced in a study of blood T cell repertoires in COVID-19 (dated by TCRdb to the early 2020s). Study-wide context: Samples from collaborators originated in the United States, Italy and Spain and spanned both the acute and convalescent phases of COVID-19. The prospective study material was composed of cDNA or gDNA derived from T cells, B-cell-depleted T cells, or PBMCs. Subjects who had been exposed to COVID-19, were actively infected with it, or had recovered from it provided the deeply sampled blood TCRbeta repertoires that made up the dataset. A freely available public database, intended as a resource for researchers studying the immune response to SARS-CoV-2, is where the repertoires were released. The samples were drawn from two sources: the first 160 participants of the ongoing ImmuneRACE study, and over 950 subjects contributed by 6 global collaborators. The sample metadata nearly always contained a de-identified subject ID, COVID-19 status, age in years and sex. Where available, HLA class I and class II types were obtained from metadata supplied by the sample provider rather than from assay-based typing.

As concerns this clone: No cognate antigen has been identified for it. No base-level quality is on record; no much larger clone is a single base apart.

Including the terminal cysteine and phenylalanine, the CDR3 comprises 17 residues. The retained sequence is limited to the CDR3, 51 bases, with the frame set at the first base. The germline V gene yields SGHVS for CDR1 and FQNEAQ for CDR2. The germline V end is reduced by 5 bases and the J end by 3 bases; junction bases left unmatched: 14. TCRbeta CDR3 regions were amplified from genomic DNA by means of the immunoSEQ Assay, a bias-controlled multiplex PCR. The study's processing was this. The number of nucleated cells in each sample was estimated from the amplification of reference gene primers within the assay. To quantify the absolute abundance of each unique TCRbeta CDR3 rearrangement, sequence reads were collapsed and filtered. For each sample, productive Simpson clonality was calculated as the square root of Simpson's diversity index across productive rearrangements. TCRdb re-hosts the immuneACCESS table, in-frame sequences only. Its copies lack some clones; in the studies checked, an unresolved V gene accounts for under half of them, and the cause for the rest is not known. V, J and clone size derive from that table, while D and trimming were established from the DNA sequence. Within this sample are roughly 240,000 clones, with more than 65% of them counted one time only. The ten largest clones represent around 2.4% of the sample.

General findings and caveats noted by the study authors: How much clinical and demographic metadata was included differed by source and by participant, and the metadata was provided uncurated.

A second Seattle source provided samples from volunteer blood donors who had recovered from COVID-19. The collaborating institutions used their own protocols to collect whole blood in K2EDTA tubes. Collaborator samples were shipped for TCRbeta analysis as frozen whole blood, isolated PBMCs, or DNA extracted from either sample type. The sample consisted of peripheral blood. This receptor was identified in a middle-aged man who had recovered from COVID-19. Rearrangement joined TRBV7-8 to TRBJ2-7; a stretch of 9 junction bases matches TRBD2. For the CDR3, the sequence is CASSARVAGVGSYEQYF. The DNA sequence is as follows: TGTGCCAGCAGCGCCCGGGTAGCGGGAGTTGGAAGCTACGAGCAGTACTTC.